A single sample gave rise to the 14 T cell receptor beta chains below, sequenced in a study of early stage breast cancer tumors. TCRdb's table, derived via immunoSEQ multiplex PCR, lists solely in-frame clones and lacks some. The sample holds about 21,000 clones, about 78% seen once. Sequenced sample: blood. These receptors originate from a person aged 55 to 75 with breast cancer.

The J gene is TRBJ2-3, the V gene TRBV5-4; the D gene could be TRBD1 or TRBD2 (7 bases each). The germline V gene encodes CDR1 SGHNT and CDR2 YYREEE (reference sequence). The V gene lost 4 bases and the J gene lost 1 base, with 16 bases spanning the gap. The CDR3 has 16 residues. CDR3 in amino acids: CASSPQGRGRTDTQYF. In DNA, the CDR3 is TGTGCCAGCAGCCCACAGGGGAGGGGACGCACAGATACGCAGTATTTT.

This clone appeared a single time. The chain carries TRBV28 and TRBJ1-4; D is perhaps TRBD1 (5 bases). Between the trimmed V and J ends, which lost 9 bases and 3 bases, there was a span of 14 bases. This CDR3 is built from 14 residues. Germline V gives CDR1 MDHEN, CDR2 SYDVKM. As DNA, the CDR3 is TGTGCCAGTCGAAGTTGGGGGGCTAATGAAAAACTGTTTTTT. Protein product: CASRSWGANEKLFF.

In this sample, this clone turned up a few times. The rearrangement links TRBV4-2 to TRBJ1-4; 7 bases fit TRBD1. The V and J ends lost 8 bases and 8 bases, in that order; junction bases with no gene match: 14. Germline lookup yields CDR1 LGHNA and CDR2 YNFKEQ. The CDR3 is 15 amino acids. CDR3 residues: CASGGKTGVGEKLFF. CDR3 in DNA: TGTGCCAGCGGAGGGAAAACAGGGGTAGGGGAAAAACTGTTTTTT.

This clone showed up just once. The rearrangement joins TRBV10-3 to TRBJ1-3, with TRBD1 matching 10 bases. The CDR3 length is 14 residues. The junction had 3 bases not matched to a gene; V was cut back by 6 bases and J by 4 bases. Germline loops: CDR1 ENHRY, CDR2 SYGVKD. CDR3: CAIRGTGAGNTIYF. CDR3 in DNA: TGTGCCATCAGGGGGACAGGGGCCGGAAACACCATATATTTT.

For this clone: The conserved phenylalanine or tryptophan normally closing the CDR3 is absent here, so this likely arose from a read error. Because the CDR3's place on the DNA is in doubt, the DNA is left out and the CDR3 is given as listed by TCRdb. CDR3 residues: CASSLALRLLL. This chain links TRBV5-1 with TRBJ2-3; the table's D call, TRBD2, has no DNA check behind it. Counting both end residues, the CDR3 totals 11 amino acids. Per the germline V gene, CDR1 is SGHRS and CDR2 is YFSETQ.

The chain links TRBV19 to TRBJ1-4, with D maybe TRBD1 (6 bases). The CDR3 consists of 15 residues. The V and J ends lost 10 bases and 4 bases respectively, with 19 bases between them. CDR1 and CDR2 from the germline V gene are LNHDA and SQIVND (reference sequence). The CDR3 reads CATTRRDTNNEKLFF. The CDR3 coding sequence is TGTGCCACCACGCGGAGGGACACCAATAATGAAAAACTGTTTTTT.

This rearrangement joins TRBV11-1 to TRBJ1-6; 7 positions agree with TRBD1. The CDR3 is 15 residues long. Germline trimming cut 0 bases from V and 5 bases from J; bases unmatched to any gene: 1. Looked up from germline, CDR1 is SGHAT and CDR2 is FQDESV (reference sequence). CDR3 DNA: TGTGCCAGCAGCTTAGCGGGGACAGATAATTCACCCCTCCACTTT. Amino acids: CASSLAGTDNSPLHF. Full variable domain (missing parts from reference TRBV11-1 and TRBJ1-6): EAEVAQSPRYKITEKSQAVAFWCDPISGHATLYWYRQILGQGPELLVQFQDESVVDDSQLPKDRFSAERLKGVDSTLKIQPAELGDSAMYLCASSLAGTDNSPLHFGNGTRLTVT.

This clone was seen more than once but under ten times. The V and J genes are TRBV4-2 and TRBJ2-5; either TRBD1 or TRBD2 may supply D (6 bases each). CDR3 length: 15 amino acids. The ends were cut back, 4 bases at V and 2 bases at J, with 14 bases in the middle. From germline, CDR1 is LGHNA and CDR2 YNFKEQ. CDR3 nucleotide sequence: TGTGCCAGCAGCCGTGCCTGGGGGGCTCAAGAGACCCAGTACTTC. Encoded protein: CASSRAWGAQETQYF.

The chain is built from TRBV30 and TRBJ2-2; weak D call: TRBD2 (5 bases). The CDR3 covers 16 residues. Germline V gene sequence: CDR1 GTSNPN, CDR2 SVGIG (reference sequence). Trimming pared 2 bases from V and 0 bases from J, leaving 13 bases between. CDR3: CAWSRSRVSNTGELFF. The DNA for the CDR3 is TGTGCCTGGAGTAGATCGAGGGTATCGAACACCGGGGAGCTGTTTTTT.

The V call is TRBV5-1, the J call TRBJ2-5, with D possibly being TRBD1 (5 bases). Germline CDR1 is SGHRS and CDR2 is YFSETQ. V lost 0 bases and J 1 base, leaving 10 bases between the germline ends. This CDR3 has 15 residues. The CDR3 coding sequence is TGCGCCAGCAGCTTGGTTCCAGGGCCCCAAGAGACCCAGTACTTC. Its translation: CASSLVPGPQETQYF.

This clone was detected only once. The gene calls are TRBV19 and TRBJ1-2, with a weak D call TRBD1 (6 bases). The V end lost 4 bases, the J end lost 4 bases, and 16 bases lay between the germline ends. This CDR3 spans 15 amino acids. The germline V gene encodes CDR1 LNHDA and CDR2 SQIVND (reference sequence). CDR3: CASSTVTGPGYGYTF. The DNA for the CDR3 is TGTGCCAGTAGTACCGTTACAGGGCCGGGCTATGGCTACACCTTC.

The chain combines TRBV5-1 with TRBJ2-5; TRBD1 matches at 7 bases. Unmatched junction bases numbered 10, after V lost 4 bases and J lost 4 bases. Germline V gene sequence: CDR1 SGHRS, CDR2 YFSETQ. The CDR3 totals 15 residues. The CDR3 coding sequence is TGCGCCAGCAGCGTCCAAGGGGGCGCGGTAGAGACCCAGTACTTC. It translates to CASSVQGGAVETQYF.

The J gene is TRBJ2-1, the V gene TRBV6-5; 11 nucleotides line up with TRBD2. Germline CDR1 is MNHEY and CDR2 is SVGAGI. This CDR3 comprises 15 residues. Trimming at V came to 2 bases and at J to 9 bases, leaving 6 bases not matched to a gene. The CDR3 DNA follows: TGTGCCAGCAGTTACACACCGGGACTAGCGGTTGAGCAGTTCTTC. Residues: CASSYTPGLAVEQFF.

The rearrangement links TRBV5-4 to TRBJ2-3, with D perhaps matching TRBD2 (6 bases). Germline CDR1 reads SGHNT; CDR2 reads YYREEE (reference sequence). This CDR3 is built from 14 residues. V lost 4 bases and J lost 4, with 13 bases in between. CDR3 region: CASSGLASPDTQYF. For the CDR3, the DNA is TGTGCCAGCAGCGGGCTAGCGAGCCCAGATACGCAGTATTTT.